The rows below give T cell receptor beta chains drawn from one sample of a study of T cell responses to AZD1222 COVID-19 vaccine. TCRdb's table, derived via immunoSEQ multiplex PCR, lists solely in-frame clones and lacks some. The sample gives around 130,000 clones, 88% of which show up once; 3.1% is in the top ten. The sequenced sample was peripheral blood, obtained 28 days after the second AZD1222 dose. All receptors derive from an adult who received the AZD1222 COVID-19 vaccine. CDR3s include the opening cysteine and the closing phenylalanine or tryptophan. A D gene is named only where the DNA matches it firmly. Not all rows give a size; the values are once, few, many and, for expanded clones, a class.

TRBJ2-5,TRBV28,-,-,CASSFGGQGKTQYF,TGTGCCAGCAGTTTTGGGGGGCAGGGAAAGACCCAGTACTTC
TRBJ1-5,TRBV28,TRBD1,-,CASSFPGGRQPQHF,TGTGCCAGCAGTTTCCCAGGGGGCCGGCAGCCCCAGCATTTT
TRBJ2-7,TRBV7-2,-,-,CASSNTGYGEQYF,TGTGCCAGCAGCAATACAGGGTATGGCGAGCAGTACTTC
TRBJ1-1,TRBV11-1,-,-,CASSSRPGLLAFF,TGTGCCAGCAGCTCCAGACCGGGACTTTTAGCTTTCTTT
TRBJ2-2,TRBV28,-,-,CASSLPTANTGELFF,TGTGCCAGCAGTTTACCGACAGCGAACACCGGGGAGCTGTTTTTT
TRBJ2-3,TRBV30,-,-,CAWRAPTRDTQYF,TGTGCCTGGAGAGCCCCGACTAGGGATACGCAGTATTTT
TRBJ2-5,TRBV18,-,-,CASSDRRPPQRGQYF,TGTGCCAGCTCCGACCGGAGGCCTCCCCAAAGGGGCCAGTACTTC
TRBJ2-3,TRBV18,-,-,CASSPSSDTQYF,TGTGCCAGCTCACCTTCCTCAGATACGCAGTATTTT
TRBJ2-5,TRBV19,-,-,CASSIRSSSETQYF,TGTGCCAGTAGTATACGTTCTAGCTCGGAGACCCAGTACTTC
TRBJ2-6,TRBV4-3,-,-,CASSRDWTPANVLTF,TGCGCCAGCAGCCGAGACTGGACGCCGGCCAACGTCCTGACTTTC
TRBJ2-2,TRBV7-8,TRBD1,-,CASRPRDRESGELFF,TGTGCCAGCAGGCCCAGGGACAGGGAGTCCGGGGAGCTGTTTTTT
TRBJ1-4,TRBV7-2,-,-,CASSLGSIEEKLFF,TGTGCCAGCAGCTTAGGGAGCATTGAGGAAAAACTGTTTTTT
TRBJ1-4,TRBV25-1,-,few,CASSERGERRGKLFF,TGTGCCAGCAGTGAACGCGGGGAAAGACGGGGAAAACTGTTTTTT
TRBJ2-2,TRBV11-3,TRBD2,-,CASSRTSGDAGELFF,TGTGCCAGCAGCCGGACTAGCGGGGATGCCGGGGAGCTGTTTTTT
TRBJ1-5,TRBV21-1,-,few,CASSKAEGPQHF,TGTGCCAGCAGCAAAGCCGAGGGACCCCAGCATTTT
TRBJ1-6,TRBV3-1/TRBV3-2,-,once,CASSQDQSAIRGVSPLHF,TGTGCCAGCAGCCAAGATCAGTCGGCGATACGGGGCGTCTCACCCCTCCACTTT
TRBJ1-4,TRBV27,-,-,CASAQGMTNEKLFF,TGTGCCAGCGCTCAAGGGATGACTAATGAAAAACTGTTTTTT
TRBJ1-1,TRBV9,-,-,CASSVGAANTEAFF,TGTGCCAGCAGCGTAGGTGCGGCGAACACTGAAGCTTTCTTT
TRBJ1-3,TRBV7-6,TRBD1,-,CASSRTGDGNTIYF,TGTGCCAGCAGCCGGACAGGGGATGGAAACACCATATATTTT
TRBJ2-1,TRBV12-3/TRBV12-4,-,-,CASRVDPNEQFF,TGTGCCAGCAGGGTGGATCCGAATGAGCAGTTCTTC
TRBJ2-1,TRBV2,TRBD2,-,CASRPPRGLAGDLSYNEQFF,TGTGCCAGCAGACCCCCCCGGGGACTAGCGGGAGATCTGTCCTACAATGAGCAGTTCTTC
TRBJ2-3,TRBV7-2,-,-,CASSDGEGLDTQYF,TGTGCCAGCAGCGACGGAGAGGGGCTAGATACGCAGTATTTT
TRBJ2-3,TRBV7-2,-,few,CASSPQGSTDTQYF,TGTGCCAGCAGCCCACAGGGTTCCACAGATACGCAGTATTTT
TRBJ1-4,TRBV5-5,-,-,CASSLAGGLSEKLFF,TGTGCCAGCAGCTTGGCCGGCGGACTGAGTGAAAAACTGTTTTTT
TRBJ1-2,TRBV28,-,-,CASSWGSTNYGYTF,TGTGCCAGCAGTTGGGGCAGTACTAACTATGGCTACACCTTC
TRBJ1-5,TRBV5-6,-,-,CASSFGGSNQPQHF,TGTGCCAGCAGCTTTGGGGGTAGCAATCAGCCCCAGCATTTT
TRBJ2-2,TRBV7-9,-,-,CASSLGGRELFF,TGTGCCAGCAGCTTAGGAGGCCGGGAGCTGTTTTTT
TRBJ1-6,TRBV27,-,-,CASSSDLSRNSPLHF,TGTGCCAGCAGTTCAGACCTCAGTCGGAATTCACCCCTCCACTTT
TRBJ2-1,TRBV24-1,TRBD1,-,CATSPDGTGYNEQFF,TGTGCCACCAGCCCCGACGGGACAGGTTACAATGAGCAGTTCTTC
TRBJ2-2,TRBV2,TRBD1,-,CASTFRDRGGSNTGELFF,TGTGCCAGCACATTCCGGGACAGAGGAGGTTCGAACACCGGGGAGCTGTTTTTT
TRBJ2-5,TRBV15,-,-,CATSTRVGPEQETQYF,TGTGCCACCAGCACAAGGGTAGGCCCGGAACAAGAGACCCAGTACTTC
TRBJ1-5,TRBV9,-,-,CASSVATENSNQPQHF,TGTGCCAGCAGCGTAGCGACAGAGAATAGCAATCAGCCCCAGCATTTT
TRBJ2-1,TRBV18,TRBD2,-,CASSPLAGEYNEQFF,TGTGCCAGCTCACCATTAGCGGGGGAGTACAATGAGCAGTTCTTC